What follows are 22 T cell receptor beta chains derived from one specimen sequenced in a study of CD8 T cells in Susac syndrome. With random hexamers, reverse transcription was performed on about 0.5 to 1 ug of RNA. TCRdb passed the immunoSEQ multiplex PCR reads through MiXCR, listing each CDR3 protein once. The sample includes hundreds of thousands of distinct CDR3 sequences, more than 85% of them seen just once. The material sequenced was CD4+ T cells from PBMCs. The receptors originated from a human donor with multiple sclerosis.

Here the CDR3 reads CASSDSRGGYGYTF. As DNA, the CDR3 is TGTGCCAGCAGTGATAGCAGGGGAGGCTATGGCTACACCTTC. V is TRBV2 and J is TRBJ1-2; D possibly corresponds to TRBD1 (6 bases). The ends were cut back, 3 bases at V and 4 bases at J, with 12 bases in the middle. The CDR3 sequence is 14 residues long. Germline V gene sequence: CDR1 SNHLY, CDR2 FYNNEI.

V usage is TRBV20-1 and J usage is TRBJ2-2, with a weak D call TRBD1 (6 bases). This CDR3 is built from 12 residues. Deletions cut 6 bases from V and 13 bases from J, with 18 bases between. Germline V gives CDR1 DFQATT, CDR2 SNEGSKA (reference sequence). This CDR3 reads CSAQGPVAGLFF. As DNA, the CDR3 is TGCAGTGCCCAGGGGCCTGTTGCTGGGCTGTTTTTT.

CDR3 DNA: TGTGCCACCAGCAGAGAACAGGGGGCGAACACTGAAGCTTTCTTT. As protein: CATSREQGANTEAFF. The chain is built from TRBV15 and TRBJ1-1, with 9 bases identical to TRBD1. The CDR3 is 15 residues long. CDR1 LNHNV and CDR2 YYDKDF come from the germline V gene (reference sequence). With 0 bases clipped from V and 1 base from J, the junction kept 0 bases outside the gene matches.

In the case of this clonotype: The conserved final phenylalanine or tryptophan is absent from the CDR3, which likely points to a read error. For the CDR3, the DNA is TGCAGCGTTGGAGGGACTAGCAGCCTTGGAGGAACCCAGTACTCC. Amino acids: CSVGGTSSLGGTQYS. V is TRBV29-1 and J is TRBJ2-5; 9 bases line up with TRBD2. The CDR3 loop spans 15 amino acids. The J segment lost 8 bases and the V segment lost 4 bases, leaving 14 bases of the junction unmatched. Per the germline V gene, CDR1 is SQVTM and CDR2 is ANQGSEA.

This chain joins TRBV18 and TRBJ1-1, with a tentative D call TRBD1 (5 bases). V gave up 4 bases and J gave up 3 bases, with 15 bases separating them. Germline CDR1 KGHSH, CDR2 LQKENI. This CDR3 comprises 15 residues. The CDR3 loop is CASSRDYPRDTEAFF. CDR3 bases: TGTGCCAGCTCACGGGACTACCCGCGGGACACTGAAGCTTTCTTT.

The chain couples TRBV5-4 to TRBJ2-7; D is ambiguous. The CDR3 loop spans 13 amino acids. Germline CDR1 SGHNT, CDR2 YYREEE (reference sequence). V shed 4 bases and J shed 1 base, with 9 bases lying between them. The CDR3 protein is CASSMAGSYEQYF. The DNA for the CDR3 is TGTGCCAGCAGCATGGCCGGTTCCTACGAGCAGTACTTC.

The chain links TRBV9 to TRBJ1-1; D unresolved. Germline V CDR1 and CDR2: SGDLS, YYNGEE. The CDR3 loop spans 13 amino acids. The ends were cut back, 0 bases at V and 1 base at J, with 4 bases in the middle. CDR3 sequence: CASSVAPNTEAFF. The CDR3, as DNA: TGTGCCAGCAGCGTAGCCCCGAACACTGAAGCTTTCTTT.

The chain couples TRBV6-5 to TRBJ1-6; D ambiguous. The CDR3 extends over 13 amino acids. Germline values: CDR1 MNHEY, CDR2 SVGAGI. V was shortened by 6 bases and J by 7 bases, with 10 bases between the two germline ends. The CDR3 DNA is TGTGCCAGCAGCCGTAACCCCAATTCACCCCTCCACTTT. Protein product: CASSRNPNSPLHF.

V and J are TRBV20-1 and TRBJ1-2; D not resolved. The CDR3 has 12 residues. The V end lost 5 bases, the J end lost 4 bases, and 11 bases lay between the germline ends. CDR1 and CDR2 (germline): DFQATT, SNEGSKA (reference sequence). In DNA, the CDR3 is TGCAGTGCTGCCTATGACCCCTATGGCTACACCTTC. It yields the protein CSAAYDPYGYTF.

This sequence joins TRBV19 and TRBJ1-5; D gene ambiguous. Germline CDR1 LNHDA, CDR2 SQIVND (reference sequence). V was cut by 10 bases and J by 7 bases, with 17 bases left in between. CDR3 length: 13 amino acids. The DNA of the CDR3 is TGTGCCATTAGCCCCGGGGTTTGGCAGCCCCAGCATTTT. Translating gives CAISPGVWQPQHF.

This clonotype was detected once. V is TRBV6-4 and J is TRBJ2-7; tentative D call: TRBD2 (5 bases). The CDR3 covers 14 residues. V lost 6 bases to trimming and J lost 0 bases, with 12 bases between them. Germline loops: CDR1 MRHNA, CDR2 SNTAGT. DNA for the CDR3: TGTGCCAGCAGGAGGGTGGGAGTCTCCTACGAGCAGTACTTC. This translates into CASRRVGVSYEQYF.

The chain employs TRBV6-2 or TRBV6-3 and TRBJ2-1, with 10 bases matching TRBD2. The CDR3 runs to 13 residues. The V gene's germline CDR1 is MNHEY and CDR2 SVGEGT. The V and J ends lost 1 base and 14 bases, in that order; junction bases with no gene match: 5. Here the CDR3 reads CASSYFSGGAKFF. CDR3 bases: TGTGCCAGCAGTTACTTCAGCGGGGGGGCAAAGTTCTTC.

V and J are TRBV6-5 and TRBJ2-3, with 10 bases matching TRBD2. The V gene end was trimmed by 7 bases and the J gene end by 2 bases; junction bases not matched to a gene: 6. This CDR3 is 15 amino acids long. Germline CDR1 and CDR2: MNHEY and SVGAGI. DNA for the CDR3: TGTGCCAGCATAGAGCGGGGGGGGCCCACAGATACGCAGTATTTT. Translated: CASIERGGPTDTQYF.

This chain connects TRBV29-1 to TRBJ2-5; 7 nucleotides agree with TRBD2. V lost 3 bases and J lost 7; bases outside the gene matches: 8. Germline CDR1 reads SQVTM; CDR2 reads ANQGSEA. This CDR3 region has 13 residues. CDR3 region: CSVDEGRGGTQYF. The CDR3 coding sequence is TGCAGCGTTGATGAGGGACGCGGGGGGACCCAGTACTTC.

The chain uses TRBV7-6 and TRBJ2-5; D is ambiguous. CDR3 length: 12 amino acids. The V gene lost 8 bases and the J gene lost 0 bases, with 7 bases spanning the gap. CDR1 is SGHVS, CDR2 FNYEAQ, per germline. In DNA form, the CDR3 reads TGTGCCAGCTCGGTTGACCAAGAGACCCAGTACTTC. Translated: CASSVDQETQYF.

This chain connects TRBV19 to TRBJ2-5; D gene unclear. The CDR3 loop spans 11 amino acids. Looked up from germline, CDR1 is LNHDA and CDR2 is SQIVND (reference sequence). V lost 8 bases and J 2 bases, leaving 6 bases between the germline ends. CDR3 coding DNA: TGTGCCAGTCAGAAACAAGAGACCCAGTACTTC. Translated: CASQKQETQYF.

The chain couples TRBV2 to TRBJ2-7, with a possible D match to TRBD1 (5 bases). Germline V gene data show CDR1 as SNHLY and CDR2 as FYNNEI. The V gene lost 3 bases and the J gene lost 3 bases, with 12 bases spanning the gap. The CDR3 contains 14 residues. The CDR3 DNA follows: TGTGCCAGCAGTGAGCGGCAGGGTAGCTACGAGCAGTACTTC. It translates to CASSERQGSYEQYF.

The chain carries TRBV29-1 and TRBJ2-1; D remains unclear. Germline V gives CDR1 SQVTM, CDR2 ANQGSEA. The CDR3 contains 14 residues. V lost 5 bases and J 2 bases, leaving 13 bases between the germline ends. The DNA for the CDR3 is TGCAGCGTTAGTGTAGTCAGAACCTACAATGAGCAGTTCTTC. It translates to CSVSVVRTYNEQFF.

The chain recombines TRBV25-1 with TRBJ1-1, with D perhaps matching TRBD1 (6 bases). Germline V gives CDR1 MGHDK, CDR2 SYGVNS. CDR3 length: 14 amino acids. V dropped 5 bases and J dropped 4 bases, with 14 bases sitting between them. The CDR3 DNA reads as TGTGCCAGCAGTTCCCCCACAGGGTTCACTGAAGCTTTCTTT. Translation: CASSSPTGFTEAFF.

The V gene is TRBV2, the J gene TRBJ1-2; perhaps TRBD1 as D (5 bases). Trimming left V 7 bases short and J 0 bases short, with 12 bases between. The CDR3 extends over 14 amino acids. The V gene's germline CDR1 is SNHLY and CDR2 FYNNEI. CDR3 amino acids: CASKEQGPNYGYTF. The CDR3 DNA reads TGTGCCAGCAAGGAGCAGGGACCTAACTATGGCTACACCTTC. The whole variable domain, filled in from reference TRBV2 and TRBJ1-2, reads EPEVTQTPSHQVTQMGQEVILRCVPISNHLYFYWYRQILGQKVEFLVSFYNNEISEKSEIFDDQFSVERPDGSNFTLKIRSTKLEDSAMYFCASKEQGPNYGYTFGSGTRLTVV.

This chain links TRBV24-1 with TRBJ2-1; maybe TRBD1 (6 bases). Trimming removed 4 bases from V and 6 bases from J, with 15 bases in between. This CDR3 has 15 residues. Germline V gene data show CDR1 as KGHDR and CDR2 as SFDVKD. The CDR3 DNA sequence: TGTGCCACCAGTGACTCCGGACAGTTCCTCAATGAGCAGTTCTTC. Protein sequence: CATSDSGQFLNEQFF.

The gene calls are TRBV9 and TRBJ1-6, with a tentative D call TRBD1 (6 bases). Trimming took 3 bases from V and 7 from J, leaving 14 bases between them. The CDR3 has 15 residues. CDR1 and CDR2 (germline): SGDLS, YYNGEE. CDR3 DNA: TGTGCCAGCAGCGCCGGACAGCAATCCAATTCACCCCTCCACTTT. It is translated as CASSAGQQSNSPLHF.